The clone carrying this T cell receptor beta chain has only a few counts. This entry comes from a study of T cell changes during pregnancy in multiple sclerosis. Between the trimmed V and J ends, which lost 2 bases and 6 bases, there was a span of 10 bases. There are 14 residues in the CDR3. Germline V gives CDR1 SGHVS, CDR2 FQNEAQ. Profiling relied on immunoSEQ multiplex PCR, and the TCRdb table lists in-frame clones only, not all of them. The table includes about 40,000 clones, about 90% detected once. The source is a female donor with multiple sclerosis, enrolled in a pregnancy study. The rearrangement joins TRBV7-8 to TRBJ2-2; TRBD2 is a possible D gene (5 bases). Sequences were derived from CD4+ T cells from peripheral blood mononuclear cells, sampled after pregnancy. DNA for the CDR3: TGTGCCAGCAGCTTATCGGCTAGCTCCGGGGAGCTGTTTTTT. It translates to CASSLSASSGELFF.